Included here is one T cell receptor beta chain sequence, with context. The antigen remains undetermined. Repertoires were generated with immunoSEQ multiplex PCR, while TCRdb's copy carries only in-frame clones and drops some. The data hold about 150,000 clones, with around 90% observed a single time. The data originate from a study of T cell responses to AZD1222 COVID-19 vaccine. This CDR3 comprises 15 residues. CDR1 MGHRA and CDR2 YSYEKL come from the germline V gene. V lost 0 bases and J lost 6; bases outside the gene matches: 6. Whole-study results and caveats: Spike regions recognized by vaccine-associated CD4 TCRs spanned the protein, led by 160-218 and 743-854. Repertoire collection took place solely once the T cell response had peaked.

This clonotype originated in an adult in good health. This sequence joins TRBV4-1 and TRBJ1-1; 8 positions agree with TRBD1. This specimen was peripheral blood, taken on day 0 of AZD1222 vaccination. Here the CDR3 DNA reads TGCGCCAGCAGCCAAGATGCTCAGGGGGCTTCTGAAGCTTTCTTT. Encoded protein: CASSQDAQGASEAFF.